The clone carrying this TCR beta chain was found many times. Its antigen remains unknown. The CDR3 runs to 16 residues. CDR1 MDHEN and CDR2 SYDVKM come from the germline V gene. J gave up 0 bases and V 6 bases, and 6 bases lay outside the gene matches. Arm-PCR of CDR3 regions and iRepertoire HTBI primers were used to build TCR beta libraries. MiXCR was run by TCRdb on the multiplex PCR reads, yielding one entry per CDR3 protein. Of approximately 440,000 distinct CDR3 sequences listed, around 22% are singletons. Time point indicated: persistent/refractory GD, antithyroid drugs over 5 years with positive TRAb. From RNA extracted from PBMCs, the TCR library was made. The patient group derived from an endocrinology department in Xi'an, China. The source of the sample is a study of regulatory T cells in long-lasting Graves disease. The study's findings and limits: The work looked only at peripheral blood and did not look at thyroid tissue. Persistent patients shared more public clonotypes (roughly 2,800) than new patients (966).

The sequence came from a female donor with Graves disease. Sequencing used peripheral blood mononuclear cells (PBMCs), obtained when the disease was refractory, from a patient treated with antithyroid drugs. This chain joins TRBV28 and TRBJ2-7, with TRBD2 matching over 12 bases. The CDR3 DNA follows: TGTGCCAGCAGCGGGCCGACTAGCGGGAGCTCCTACGAGCAGTACTTC. This translates into CASSGPTSGSSYEQYF.